The 31 T cell receptor beta chains in this list originate from one sample, sequenced in a study of blood T cell repertoires in COVID-19. Repertoires were generated with immunoSEQ multiplex PCR, while TCRdb's copy carries only in-frame clones and drops some. Counted here are 150,000 to 200,000 clones, 87% occurring once; the ten biggest clones make up 7% to 8%. The sample taken for sequencing was PBMCs or T cells enriched from blood (not recorded which). All receptors derive from a woman aged 45-59 years who had recovered from COVID-19.

The CDR3 sequence: CASSLAASGIYEQYF. CDR3 in DNA: TGTGCCAGCAGCTTAGCAGCTAGCGGGATCTACGAGCAGTACTTC. The V call is TRBV11-2, the J call TRBJ2-7; 9 nucleotides match TRBD2. Germline V gene lookup returns CDR1 SGHAT and CDR2 FQNNGV. V lost 1 base to trimming and J lost 3 bases; unmatched junction nucleotides: 4. CDR3 size: 15 residues.

The chain carries TRBV19 and TRBJ2-7; D is perhaps TRBD2 (6 bases). CDR1 and CDR2 from the germline V gene are LNHDA and SQIVND (reference sequence). V dropped 5 bases and J dropped 4 bases, with 15 bases sitting between them. The CDR3 loop spans 14 amino acids. CDR3 coding DNA: TGTGCCAGTAGTCCATTCGGAGGGGCATACGAGCAGTACTTC. Its protein is CASSPFGGAYEQYF.

Written as DNA, the CDR3 is TGTGCCAGCCGAGGGGTAGCGGGAGAGGAGGATGAGCAGTTCTTC. This translates into CASRGVAGEEDEQFF. The V call is TRBV6-4, the J call TRBJ2-1; TRBD2 agrees at 9 bases. Germline assignment: CDR1 MRHNA and CDR2 SNTAGT. This CDR3 comprises 15 residues. Trimming took 8 bases from V and 8 from J; bases not matched to a gene: 13.

The CDR3 loop is CASSLQGATYNEQFF. The CDR3 bases are TGTGCCAGCAGTTTACAGGGGGCGACCTACAATGAGCAGTTCTTC. This chain connects TRBV27 to TRBJ2-1, with TRBD1 matching 8 bases. Germline CDR1 and CDR2: MNHEY and SMNVEV (reference sequence). CDR3 length equals 15 residues. J was trimmed by 2 bases and V by 2 bases; bases with no gene match: 2.

The chain employs TRBV28 and TRBJ1-1; 8 nucleotides agree with TRBD1. This CDR3 spans 15 amino acids. Germline V gene sequence: CDR1 MDHEN, CDR2 SYDVKM. Germline trimming cut 5 bases from V and 0 bases from J; bases unmatched to any gene: 5. This chain's CDR3 is CASSPTTGVNTEAFF. The CDR3 nucleotides are TGTGCCAGCAGTCCGACGACAGGGGTGAACACTGAAGCTTTCTTT.

This chain links TRBV18 with TRBJ2-3, with no clear D. This CDR3 region has 15 residues. Germline V gene sequence: CDR1 KGHSH, CDR2 LQKENI. V was cut by 8 bases and J by 2 bases, with 17 bases left in between. CDR3 loop: CASRGSPGYTDTQYF. CDR3 nucleotides: TGTGCCAGCAGAGGTAGCCCTGGATACACAGATACGCAGTATTTT.

This clone was seen only once. This chain joins TRBV12-3 or TRBV12-4 and TRBJ1-1; 7 bases align to TRBD1. The CDR3 sequence is 13 residues long. The junction had 1 base not matched to a gene; V was cut back by 5 bases and J by 1 base. The CDR3 region has the DNA TGTGCCAGCAGTGGGGACAGGAACACTGAAGCTTTCTTT. This codes for CASSGDRNTEAFF.

The chain joins TRBV10-3 to TRBJ1-1, with no clear D. The V gene's germline CDR1 is ENHRY and CDR2 SYGVKD. V lost 4 bases and J 0 bases, leaving 9 bases between the germline ends. This CDR3 contains 14 residues. The CDR3 region has the DNA TGTGCCATCAGTGTGGGCAAGATGAACACTGAAGCTTTCTTT. This translates into CAISVGKMNTEAFF.

The chain is built from TRBV7-2 and TRBJ2-7, with TRBD2 matching over 9 bases. Per germline, CDR1 SGHTA and CDR2 FQGNSA. There are 17 residues in the CDR3. V trimming: 1 base; J trimming: 3 bases; junction bases outside the gene matches: 10. CDR3 region: CASSLGSAGGPGYEQYF. The CDR3 nucleotides are TGTGCCAGCAGCTTAGGTTCCGCGGGAGGGCCAGGCTACGAGCAGTACTTC.

V gene TRBV7-9 combines with J gene TRBJ2-5; a possible D gene is TRBD2 (5 bases). The CDR3 extends over 14 amino acids. Germline CDR1 SEHNR, CDR2 FQNEAQ (reference sequence). With 3 bases removed from V and 5 bases from J, the gap between germline ends came to 13 bases. Here the CDR3 reads CASSFMGPGETQYF. As DNA, the CDR3 is TGTGCCAGCAGCTTTATGGGTCCGGGGGAGACCCAGTACTTC.

This sequence joins TRBV27 and TRBJ1-2, with TRBD1 matching over 9 bases. The CDR3 is 14 residues long. The germline CDR1 and CDR2 sequences are MNHEY and SMNVEV (reference sequence). V lost 5 bases and J lost 8; bases outside the gene matches: 9. CDR3 DNA sequence: TGTGCCAGCAGTCTAGCACAGGGGGCGAGCGGCTACACCTTC. Translated, it gives CASSLAQGASGYTF.

The V and J genes are TRBV4-2 and TRBJ1-2; D not certain. Germline V gene data show CDR1 as LGHNA and CDR2 as YNFKEQ. CDR3 length: 14 amino acids. Trimming took 4 bases from V and 5 from J, leaving 14 bases between them. CDR3 amino acids: CASSRSQAGYGYTF. CDR3 sequence (DNA): TGTGCCAGCAGCCGATCCCAGGCGGGGTATGGCTACACCTTC.

The chain is built from TRBV7-9 and TRBJ2-7, with D maybe TRBD2 (6 bases). Germline loops: CDR1 SEHNR, CDR2 FQNEAQ (reference sequence). The CDR3 is 12 residues long. Trimming stripped 1 base from V and 6 bases from J, with 7 bases between. This CDR3 reads CASSLGLGEQYF. CDR3 DNA: TGTGCCAGCAGCTTAGGACTAGGCGAGCAGTACTTC. Drawing the rest from reference TRBV7-9 and TRBJ2-7, the complete variable domain is DTGVSQNPRHKITKRGQNVTFRCDPISEHNRLYWYRQTLGQGPEFLTYFQNEAQLEKSRLLSDRFSAERPKGSFSTLEIQRTEQGDSAMYLCASSLGLGEQYFGPGTRLTVT.

This rearrangement joins TRBV28 to TRBJ2-7; 10 bases are shared with TRBD2. The CDR3 length is 15 residues. The ends lost 3 bases at V and 2 bases at J; junction bases unmatched: 4. Germline V gives CDR1 MDHEN, CDR2 SYDVKM. The CDR3 nucleotides read TGTGCCAGCAGTTTCGGCCTAGCGGGAGCCTACGAGCAGTACTTC. Amino acid sequence: CASSFGLAGAYEQYF.

The chain joins TRBV28 to TRBJ1-5; 7 nucleotides line up with TRBD1. Trimming at V came to 1 base and at J to 5 bases, leaving 2 bases not matched to a gene. CDR1 and CDR2 from the germline V gene are MDHEN and SYDVKM. The CDR3 covers 14 residues. Here the CDR3 DNA reads TGTGCCAGCAGTTTATTTAGGGGGCATCAGCCCCAGCATTTT. This translates into CASSLFRGHQPQHF.

The genes are TRBV28 and TRBJ2-1; 9 positions agree with TRBD2. CDR3 length: 15 residues. V lost 2 bases and J lost 3; bases outside the gene matches: 2. Germline CDR1 and CDR2: MDHEN and SYDVKM. CDR3 nucleotide sequence: TGTGCCAGCAGTTTAGCGGGAGGGGACTACAATGAGCAGTTCTTC. It codes for CASSLAGGDYNEQFF.

This chain connects TRBV3-1 (or the pseudogene TRBV3-2) to TRBJ2-3; D unresolved. Germline V lookup: CDR1 LGHDT, CDR2 YNNKEL (reference sequence). This CDR3 has 14 amino acids. Trimming removed 3 bases at V and 4 bases at J, with 11 bases between. The chain's CDR3 is CASSQSTAADTQYF. CDR3 bases: TGTGCCAGCAGCCAGTCTACCGCCGCAGATACGCAGTATTTT.

The chain employs TRBV30 and TRBJ2-1; 8 bases map to TRBD2. With V trimmed by 5 bases and J by 4 bases, 4 bases remained unmatched. The CDR3 loop spans 13 amino acids. Germline V CDR1 and CDR2: GTSNPN, SVGIG (reference sequence). CDR3 protein: CAWAGGTYNEQFF. The CDR3 bases are TGTGCCTGGGCGGGAGGCACATACAATGAGCAGTTCTTC.

The sample holds one count of this clone. The CDR3 DNA reads as TGTGCCAGCAGCCCAGGGGTCGGGAGGAATAATGAAAAACTGTTTTTT. It yields the protein CASSPGVGRNNEKLFF. The chain uses TRBV3-1 (or the pseudogene TRBV3-2) and TRBJ1-4; possibly TRBD1 for D (6 bases). V lost 4 bases to trimming and J lost 4 bases, with 16 bases between them. Germline V gene sequence: CDR1 LGHDT, CDR2 YNNKEL (reference sequence). This CDR3 is built from 16 residues.

This chain connects TRBV9 to TRBJ2-2; a possible D gene is TRBD2 (5 bases). V lost 1 base, J lost 7 bases, and 11 bases lay in between. Germline V gives CDR1 SGDLS, CDR2 YYNGEE. The CDR3 spans 14 residues. CDR3 in DNA: TGTGCCAGCAGCGTAAGGGAGACGGGCGGGGAGCTGTTTTTT. Residues: CASSVRETGGELFF.

CDR3 protein: CASSLAQAGLSSEQYF. Here the CDR3 DNA reads TGTGCCAGCAGCTTAGCCCAAGCGGGACTAAGTAGCGAGCAGTACTTC. The chain recombines TRBV7-6 with TRBJ2-7, with 7 bases fitting TRBD2. The CDR3 extends over 16 amino acids. The V segment lost 0 bases and the J segment 6 bases; nucleotides outside the gene matches: 11. Germline V CDR1 and CDR2: SGHVS, FNYEAQ.

The chain couples TRBV6-6 to TRBJ2-1; 9 positions match TRBD2. Losses at the gene ends were 9 bases for V and 4 bases for J; bases not matched to a gene: 4. Germline CDR1 is MNHNY and CDR2 is SVGAGI (reference sequence). The CDR3 consists of 13 residues. DNA of the CDR3: TGTGCCAGTAGACTAGCGGAATACAATGAGCAGTTCTTC. Protein product: CASRLAEYNEQFF.

This chain connects TRBV19 to TRBJ1-3; 12 bases are shared with TRBD1. Germline lookup yields CDR1 LNHDA and CDR2 SQIVND (reference sequence). Trimming cost V 6 bases and J 5 bases; bases outside gene matches: 14. This CDR3 has 18 residues. The CDR3 spells CASRYSDSGTGGRNTIYF. The CDR3 DNA follows: TGTGCCAGTAGATATTCGGACTCCGGGACAGGGGGCAGAAACACCATATATTTT.

The chain couples TRBV28 to TRBJ1-5; no definite D call. V lost 7 bases and J 0 bases, leaving 4 bases between the germline ends. The germline CDR1 and CDR2 sequences are MDHEN and SYDVKM. This CDR3 contains 12 residues. The CDR3 protein is CASKYSNQPQHF. In DNA form, the CDR3 reads TGTGCCAGCAAATATAGCAATCAGCCCCAGCATTTT.

This chain connects TRBV30 to TRBJ1-1; the D gene is possibly TRBD1 (6 bases). Trimming stripped 4 bases from V and 5 bases from J, with 14 bases between. Per germline, CDR1 GTSNPN and CDR2 SVGIG (reference sequence). The CDR3 consists of 13 residues. CDR3 amino acids: CAWTGGVGTEAFF. In DNA, the CDR3 is TGTGCCTGGACGGGGGGCGTCGGGACTGAAGCTTTCTTT. Using reference TRBV30 and TRBJ1-1 for the parts outside the CDR3, the full variable domain is SQTIHQWPATLVQPVGSPLSLECTVEGTSNPNLYWYRQAAGRGLQLLFYSVGIGQISSEVPQNLSASRPQDRQFILSSKKLLLSDSGFYLCAWTGGVGTEAFFGQGTRLTVV.

The CDR3 loop reads CASSPQNLGGDTEAFF. The CDR3 DNA reads as TGTGCCAGCTCACCACAGAACCTGGGCGGGGACACTGAAGCTTTCTTT. The chain has TRBV18 and TRBJ1-1; D call uncertain. The CDR3 covers 16 residues. Germline V lookup: CDR1 KGHSH, CDR2 LQKENI. Between the trimmed V and J ends, which lost 1 base and 3 bases, there was a span of 15 bases.

In DNA, the CDR3 is TGCGCCAGCAGCCTATCCGGGAAGAGTGAGCAGTTCTTC. It encodes CASSLSGKSEQFF. This chain connects TRBV4-3 to TRBJ2-1, with D tentatively TRBD2 (5 bases). Germline V lookup: CDR1 LGHNA, CDR2 YSLEER. The CDR3 length is 13 residues. V shed 4 bases and J shed 9 bases, with 13 bases lying between them.

The rearrangement uses TRBV24-1 and TRBJ1-2; D is ambiguous. CDR1 and CDR2 from the germline V gene are KGHDR and SFDVKD. The CDR3 consists of 11 residues. The ends were cut back, 3 bases at V and 8 bases at J, with 6 bases in the middle. The CDR3 DNA reads as TGTGCCACCAGTGATGTCTCCGGCTACACCTTC. Protein sequence: CATSDVSGYTF.

The genes are TRBV6-5 and TRBJ2-7; the match to TRBD1 covers 11 bases. There are 14 residues in the CDR3. V lost 2 bases to trimming and J lost 3 bases; unmatched junction nucleotides: 0. From germline, CDR1 is MNHEY and CDR2 SVGAGI. For the CDR3, the DNA is TGTGCCAGCAGTTACGGGACAGGGGGCTACGAGCAGTACTTC. It translates to CASSYGTGGYEQYF.

A remark on this clone: The same CDR3 also results from other DNA sequences found in this sample. The V and J genes are TRBV2 and TRBJ1-2; a weak D match, TRBD1 (5 bases). Trimming removed 1 base at V and 4 bases at J, with 10 bases between. This CDR3 is 14 amino acids long. From germline, CDR1 is SNHLY and CDR2 FYNNEI. CDR3 sequence reads: CASSEGGLSYGYTF. CDR3 nucleotide sequence: TGTGCCAGCAGTGAAGGGGGACTGTCCTATGGCTACACCTTC.

J is TRBJ1-2 and V is TRBV5-4, with TRBD1 matching 7 bases. Germline V gives CDR1 SGHNT, CDR2 YYREEE (reference sequence). J gave up 6 bases and V 3 bases, and 8 bases lay outside the gene matches. This CDR3 comprises 14 residues. In DNA, the CDR3 is TGTGCCAGCAGCTCCGGGACAGCCAATGATGGCTACACCTTC. Protein product: CASSSGTANDGYTF.